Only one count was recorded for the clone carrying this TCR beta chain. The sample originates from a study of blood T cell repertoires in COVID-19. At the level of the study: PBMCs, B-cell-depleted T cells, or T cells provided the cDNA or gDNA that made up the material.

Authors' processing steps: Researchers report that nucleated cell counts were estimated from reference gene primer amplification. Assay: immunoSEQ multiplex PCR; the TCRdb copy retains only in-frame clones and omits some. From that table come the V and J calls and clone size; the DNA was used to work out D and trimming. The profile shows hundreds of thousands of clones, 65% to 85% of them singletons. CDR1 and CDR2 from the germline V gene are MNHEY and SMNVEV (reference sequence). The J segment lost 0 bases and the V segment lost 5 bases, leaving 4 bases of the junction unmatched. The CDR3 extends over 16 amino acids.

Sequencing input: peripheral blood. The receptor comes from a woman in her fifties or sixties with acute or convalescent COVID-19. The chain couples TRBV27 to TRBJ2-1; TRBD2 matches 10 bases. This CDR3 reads CASSPRTSGSYNEQFF. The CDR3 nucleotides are TGTGCCAGCAGTCCCCGGACTAGCGGCTCCTACAATGAGCAGTTCTTC.